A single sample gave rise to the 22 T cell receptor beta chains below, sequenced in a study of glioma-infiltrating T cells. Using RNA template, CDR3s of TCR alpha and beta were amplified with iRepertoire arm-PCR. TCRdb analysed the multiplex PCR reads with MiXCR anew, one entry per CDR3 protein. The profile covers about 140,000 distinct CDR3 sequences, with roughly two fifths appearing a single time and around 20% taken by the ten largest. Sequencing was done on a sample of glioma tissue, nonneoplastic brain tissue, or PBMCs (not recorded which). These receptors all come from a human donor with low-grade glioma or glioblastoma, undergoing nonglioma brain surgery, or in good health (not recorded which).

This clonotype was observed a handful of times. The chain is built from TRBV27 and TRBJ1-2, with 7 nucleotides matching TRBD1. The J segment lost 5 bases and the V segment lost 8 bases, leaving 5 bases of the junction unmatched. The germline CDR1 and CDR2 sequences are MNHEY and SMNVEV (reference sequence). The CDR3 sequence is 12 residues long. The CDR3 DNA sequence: TGTGCCAGCCGTGACAGGGCGTATGGCTACACCTTC. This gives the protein CASRDRAYGYTF.

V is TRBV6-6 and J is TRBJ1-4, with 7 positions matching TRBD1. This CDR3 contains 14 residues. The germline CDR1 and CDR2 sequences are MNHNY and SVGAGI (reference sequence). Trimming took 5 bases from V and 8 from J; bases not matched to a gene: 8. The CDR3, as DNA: TGTGCCAGCAGTCCTACAGGGGATCAGGAAAAACTGTTTTTT. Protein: CASSPTGDQEKLFF.

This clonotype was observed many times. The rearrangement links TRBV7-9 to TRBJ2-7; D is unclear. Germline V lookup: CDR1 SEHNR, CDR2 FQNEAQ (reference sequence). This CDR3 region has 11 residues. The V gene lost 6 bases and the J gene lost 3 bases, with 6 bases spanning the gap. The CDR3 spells CASSSIYEQYF. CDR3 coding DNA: TGTGCCAGCAGTTCGATCTACGAGCAGTACTTC.

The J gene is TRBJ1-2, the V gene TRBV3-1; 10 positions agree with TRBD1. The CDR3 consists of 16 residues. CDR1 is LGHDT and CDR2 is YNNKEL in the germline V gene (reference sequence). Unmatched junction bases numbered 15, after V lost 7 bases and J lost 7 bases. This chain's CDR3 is CASIRGSRGQGSGYTF. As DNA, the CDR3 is TGTGCCAGCATCCGAGGATCCCGGGGACAGGGGAGTGGCTACACCTTC. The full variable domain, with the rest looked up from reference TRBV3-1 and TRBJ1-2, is DTAVSQTPKYLVTQMGNDKSIKCEQNLGHDTMYWYKQDSKKFLKIMFSYNNKELIINETVPNRFSPKSPDKAHLNLHINSLELGDSAVYFCASIRGSRGQGSGYTFGSGTRLTVV.

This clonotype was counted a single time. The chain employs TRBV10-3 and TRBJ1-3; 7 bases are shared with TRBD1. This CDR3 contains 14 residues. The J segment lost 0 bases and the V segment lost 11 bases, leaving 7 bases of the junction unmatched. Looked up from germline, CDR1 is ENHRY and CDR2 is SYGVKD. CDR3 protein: CAARTGYSGNTIYF. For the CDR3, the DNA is TGTGCCGCCAGGACAGGCTACTCTGGAAACACCATATATTTT.

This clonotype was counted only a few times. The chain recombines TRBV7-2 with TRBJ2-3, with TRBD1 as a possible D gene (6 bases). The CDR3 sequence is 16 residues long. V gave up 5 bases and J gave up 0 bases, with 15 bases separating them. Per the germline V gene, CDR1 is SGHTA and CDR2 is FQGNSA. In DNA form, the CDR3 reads TGTGCCAGCAGCCCAAGGGGGATCAGTAGCACAGATACGCAGTATTTT. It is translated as CASSPRGISSTDTQYF.

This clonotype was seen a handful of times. CDR3 sequence (DNA): TGCGCCATGTCTAGCGGGTTGACAGATACGCAGTATTTT. Translating it yields CAMSSGLTDTQYF. The chain couples TRBV10-2 to TRBJ2-3, with TRBD2 matching over 8 bases. Per the germline V gene, CDR1 is WSHSY and CDR2 is SAAADI. The junction had 6 bases not matched to a gene; V was cut back by 10 bases and J by 3 bases. The CDR3 consists of 13 residues.

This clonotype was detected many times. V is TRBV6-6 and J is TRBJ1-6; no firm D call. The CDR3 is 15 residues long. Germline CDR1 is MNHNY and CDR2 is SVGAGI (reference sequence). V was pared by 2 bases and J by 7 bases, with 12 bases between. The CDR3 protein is CASSYQTLGNSPLHF. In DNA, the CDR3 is TGTGCCAGCAGTTACCAGACATTAGGAAATTCACCCCTCCACTTT.

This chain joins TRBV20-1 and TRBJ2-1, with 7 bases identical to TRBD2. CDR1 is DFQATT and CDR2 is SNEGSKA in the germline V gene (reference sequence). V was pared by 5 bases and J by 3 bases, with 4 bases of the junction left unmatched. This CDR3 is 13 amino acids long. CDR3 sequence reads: CSAPGEGYNEQFF. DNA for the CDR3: TGCAGTGCTCCCGGGGAGGGCTACAATGAGCAGTTCTTC.

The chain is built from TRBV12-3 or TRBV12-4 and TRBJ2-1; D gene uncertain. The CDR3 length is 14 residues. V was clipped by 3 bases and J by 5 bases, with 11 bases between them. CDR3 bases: TGTGCCAGCAGTTTGTTAGAAACGAACAATGAGCAGTTCTTC. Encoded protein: CASSLLETNNEQFF.

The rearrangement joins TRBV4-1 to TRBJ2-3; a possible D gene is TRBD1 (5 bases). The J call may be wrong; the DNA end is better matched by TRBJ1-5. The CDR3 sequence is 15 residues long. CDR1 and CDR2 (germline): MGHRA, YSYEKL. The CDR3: CASSQGQTSADTQHF. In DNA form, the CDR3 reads TGCGCCAGCAGCCAAGGACAGACATCCGCAGATACGCAGCATTTT.

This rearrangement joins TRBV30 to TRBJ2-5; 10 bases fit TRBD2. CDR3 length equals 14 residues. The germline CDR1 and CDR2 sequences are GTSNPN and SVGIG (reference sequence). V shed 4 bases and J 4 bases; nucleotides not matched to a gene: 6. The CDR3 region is CAWTLSGGTETQYF. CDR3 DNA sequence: TGTGCCTGGACCCTTAGCGGGGGGACAGAGACCCAGTACTTC.

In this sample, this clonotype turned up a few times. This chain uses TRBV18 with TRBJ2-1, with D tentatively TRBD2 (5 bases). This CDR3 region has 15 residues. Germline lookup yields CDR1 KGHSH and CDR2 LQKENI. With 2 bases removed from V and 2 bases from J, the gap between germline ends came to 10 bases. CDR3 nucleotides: TGTGCCAGCTCACCAGCTTCCGGGGCCTACAATGAGCAGTTCTTC. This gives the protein CASSPASGAYNEQFF.

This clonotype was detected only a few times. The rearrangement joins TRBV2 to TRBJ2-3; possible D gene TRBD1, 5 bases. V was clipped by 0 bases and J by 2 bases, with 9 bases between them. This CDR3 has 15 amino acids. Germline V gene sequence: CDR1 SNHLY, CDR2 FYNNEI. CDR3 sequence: CASSEAAGYTDTQYF. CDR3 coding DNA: TGTGCCAGCAGTGAAGCGGCAGGGTACACAGATACGCAGTATTTT.

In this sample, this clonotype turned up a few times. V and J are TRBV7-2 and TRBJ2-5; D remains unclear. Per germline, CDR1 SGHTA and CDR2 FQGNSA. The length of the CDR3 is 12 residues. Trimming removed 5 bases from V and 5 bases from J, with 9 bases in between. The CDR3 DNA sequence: TGTGCCAGCAGCGCCAACTTGGAGACCCAGTACTTC. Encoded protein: CASSANLETQYF.

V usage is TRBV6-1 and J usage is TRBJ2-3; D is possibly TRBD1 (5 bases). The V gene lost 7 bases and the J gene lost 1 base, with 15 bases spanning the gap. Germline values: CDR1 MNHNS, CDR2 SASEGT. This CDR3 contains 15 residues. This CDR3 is CASKGGSTGTDTQYF. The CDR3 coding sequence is TGTGCCAGCAAGGGCGGTTCGACAGGCACAGATACGCAGTATTTT.

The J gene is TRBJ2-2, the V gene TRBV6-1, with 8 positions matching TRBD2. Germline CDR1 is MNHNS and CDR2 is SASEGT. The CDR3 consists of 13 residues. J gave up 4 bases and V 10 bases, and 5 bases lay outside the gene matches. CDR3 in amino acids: CATGRASTGELFF. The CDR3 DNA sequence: TGTGCCACCGGGAGGGCCAGCACCGGGGAGCTGTTTTTT.

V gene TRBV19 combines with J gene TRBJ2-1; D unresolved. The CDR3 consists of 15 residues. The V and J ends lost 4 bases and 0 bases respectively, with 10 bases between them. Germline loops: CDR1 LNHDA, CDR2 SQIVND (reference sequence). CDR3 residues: CASSTYLSSYNEQFF. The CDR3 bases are TGTGCCAGTAGTACTTACTTGAGCTCCTACAATGAGCAGTTCTTC.

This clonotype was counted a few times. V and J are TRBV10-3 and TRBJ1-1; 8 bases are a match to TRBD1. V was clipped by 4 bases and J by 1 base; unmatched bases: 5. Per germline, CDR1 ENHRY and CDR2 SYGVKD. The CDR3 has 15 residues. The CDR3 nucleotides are TGTGCCATCAGTGGGGGGACAGGCCAGAACACTGAAGCTTTCTTT. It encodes CAISGGTGQNTEAFF.

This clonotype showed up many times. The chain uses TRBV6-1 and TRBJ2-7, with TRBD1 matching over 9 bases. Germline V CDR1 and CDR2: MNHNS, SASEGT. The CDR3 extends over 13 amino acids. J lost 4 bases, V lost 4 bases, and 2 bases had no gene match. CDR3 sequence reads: CASSADRGYEQYF. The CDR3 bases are TGTGCCAGCAGTGCGGACAGGGGTTACGAGCAGTACTTC.

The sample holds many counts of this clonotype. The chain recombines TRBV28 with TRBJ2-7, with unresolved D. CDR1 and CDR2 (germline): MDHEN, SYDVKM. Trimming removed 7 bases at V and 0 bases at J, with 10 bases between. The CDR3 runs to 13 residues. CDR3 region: CASTVPSSYEQYF. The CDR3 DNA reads TGTGCCAGCACTGTTCCCAGCTCCTACGAGCAGTACTTC.

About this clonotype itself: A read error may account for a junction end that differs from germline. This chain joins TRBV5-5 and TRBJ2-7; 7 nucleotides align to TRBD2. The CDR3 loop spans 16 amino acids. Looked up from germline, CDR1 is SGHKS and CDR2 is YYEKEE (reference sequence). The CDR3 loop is CASSLVPAGSSYEQYF. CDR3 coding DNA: TGCGCCAGCAGCTTGGTTCCAGCGGGGAGTTCCTACGAGCAGTACTTC.